The 27 T cell receptor beta chains given below trace back to one sample, sequenced in a study of T-cell reconstitution after alpha-beta-depleted transplantation in children (dated by TCRdb to about 2016). Receptor libraries were prepared by PCR. The sample was run on an Illumina HiSeq 2500. Molecular barcoding was employed in the preparation of TCR libraries, with unique molecular identifiers being used to normalize TCRbeta repertoire quantification. In TCRdb, the public reads were trimmed at Q25 with fastp and aligned with MiXCR, with productive beta chains retained. Here each entry gathers all rows of one CDR3 protein and keeps the most common genes and DNA. The sample table shows 500,000 to 600,000 distinct CDR3 sequences, and around 18% are seen once. The ten most abundant clones make up 2.5% to 3.5% of the sample. The material sequenced was PBMCs from the stem cell graft donor, taken from the stem cell graft. These TCRs come from a human donor who donated a stem cell graft to a child with acute lymphoblastic leukemia.

CDR3 DNA: TGTGCCAGCCAAGGGCCACTGAGAACTGAAGCTTTCTTT. This encodes CASQGPLRTEAFF. This rearrangement joins TRBV12-3 or TRBV12-4 to TRBJ1-1; the D is unclear. The ends were cut back, 8 bases at V and 5 bases at J, with 15 bases in the middle. CDR3 length equals 13 residues.

The chain recombines TRBV5-1 with TRBJ2-5; either TRBD1 or TRBD2 may fit D (5 bases each). V dropped 1 base and J dropped 4 bases, with 11 bases sitting between them. From germline, CDR1 is SGHRS and CDR2 YFSETQ. The CDR3 is 14 residues long. The CDR3 nucleotides are TGCGCCAGCAGCTTGACGGGACGAGCAGAGACCCAGTACTTC. Translation: CASSLTGRAETQYF.

In this sample, this clonotype turned up a few times. The chain couples TRBV5-1 to TRBJ2-7, with 9 bases fitting TRBD2. Trimming cost V 4 bases and J 4 bases; bases outside gene matches: 12. This CDR3 spans 16 amino acids. Germline V gene data show CDR1 as SGHRS and CDR2 as YFSETQ. In DNA, the CDR3 is TGCGCCAGCAGCCGCGTCGGTAGCGGGAGTACATACGAGCAGTACTTC. Translated, it gives CASSRVGSGSTYEQYF.

V is TRBV7-6 and J is TRBJ2-3; TRBD2 agrees at 14 bases. This CDR3 is built from 18 residues. The junction had 10 bases not matched to a gene; V was cut back by 5 bases and J by 3 bases. CDR1 and CDR2 (germline): SGHVS, FNYEAQ. This chain's CDR3 is CASSPATSGRAPTDTQYF. The CDR3 coding sequence is TGTGCCAGCAGCCCCGCGACTAGCGGGAGGGCCCCTACAGATACGCAGTATTTT.

This clonotype occurred a few times. For the CDR3, the DNA is TGTGCCAGCAGCGTACATTGGCAGGGGGCGACCACTGAAGCTTTCTTT. Translated, it gives CASSVHWQGATTEAFF. The chain couples TRBV9 to TRBJ1-1; TRBD1 agrees at 8 bases. J was trimmed by 4 bases and V by 1 base; bases with no gene match: 9. This CDR3 is built from 16 residues. Germline V gene lookup returns CDR1 SGDLS and CDR2 YYNGEE.

This clonotype was seen a few times. This rearrangement joins TRBV29-1 to TRBJ2-3, with TRBD2 as a possible D gene (5 bases). The CDR3 is 15 amino acids. The germline CDR1 and CDR2 sequences are SQVTM and ANQGSEA. The germline V and J ends were trimmed by 0 bases and 3 bases, with 13 bases remaining between them. The DNA of the CDR3 is TGCAGCGTTGAAGAGTGGGGTAGAGGGACAGATACGCAGTATTTT. It specifies CSVEEWGRGTDTQYF.

V usage is TRBV20-1 and J usage is TRBJ2-7, with 8 positions matching TRBD2. This CDR3 is 14 amino acids long. V lost 6 bases and J lost 7; bases outside the gene matches: 14. Germline V CDR1 and CDR2: DFQATT, SNEGSKA (reference sequence). CDR3 loop: CSAGPGLGRGEQYF. The CDR3 DNA follows: TGCAGTGCGGGTCCGGGACTAGGGAGGGGTGAGCAGTACTTC.

The chain has TRBV12-3 or TRBV12-4 and TRBJ1-4; D is perhaps TRBD1 (6 bases). There are 14 residues in the CDR3. V lost 3 bases to trimming and J lost 7 bases, with 12 bases between them. The CDR3 DNA sequence: TGTGCCAGCAGTTTCTGGTTAGGGGGTGAAAAACTGTTTTTT. Residues: CASSFWLGGEKLFF.

This clonotype was counted only a few times. This chain connects TRBV20-1 to TRBJ1-2; D uncertain. V lost 3 bases and J 8 bases, leaving 22 bases between the germline ends. CDR1 and CDR2 from the germline V gene are DFQATT and SNEGSKA (reference sequence). This CDR3 comprises 15 residues. CDR3: CSASLGLQFRQGYTF. DNA for the CDR3: TGCAGTGCTAGTTTGGGTTTACAGTTCCGACAAGGCTACACCTTC.

The sample holds a few counts of this clonotype. Here the CDR3 reads CAISALAGNYNEQFF. CDR3 nucleotides: TGTGCCATCAGTGCGCTAGCGGGGAATTACAATGAGCAGTTCTTC. The chain is built from TRBV10-3 and TRBJ2-1; 9 bases line up with TRBD2. Per germline, CDR1 ENHRY and CDR2 SYGVKD. The length of the CDR3 is 15 residues. J gave up 4 bases and V 4 bases, and 5 bases lay outside the gene matches.

This clonotype was found a few times. This chain connects TRBV18 to TRBJ1-4; no reliable D call. This CDR3 contains 13 residues. Germline V gene lookup returns CDR1 KGHSH and CDR2 LQKENI. V lost 1 base, J lost 7 bases, and 7 bases lay in between. The CDR3 spells CASSPRESEKLFF. The CDR3 DNA follows: TGTGCCAGCTCACCACGGGAGAGTGAAAAACTGTTTTTT.

This clonotype was seen a single time. The chain has TRBV12-3 or TRBV12-4 and TRBJ2-3; D is possibly TRBD2 (5 bases). V was clipped by 3 bases and J by 6 bases, with 13 bases between them. This CDR3 spans 14 amino acids. The CDR3 here is CASSLSLGGDTQYF. CDR3 nucleotide sequence: TGTGCCAGCAGTTTGAGTCTAGGCGGGGATACGCAGTATTTT.

This rearrangement joins TRBV2 to TRBJ2-1; perhaps TRBD1 as D (5 bases). Germline loops: CDR1 SNHLY, CDR2 FYNNEI. V was clipped by 7 bases and J by 5 bases, with 12 bases between them. The CDR3 extends over 13 amino acids. The DNA for the CDR3 is TGTGCCAGCATTTGGGGCAGGGACAATGAGCAGTTCTTC. Protein sequence: CASIWGRDNEQFF.

This clonotype was observed a handful of times. This rearrangement joins TRBV5-5 to TRBJ1-5, with 7 nucleotides matching TRBD1. The germline V gene encodes CDR1 SGHKS and CDR2 YYEKEE (reference sequence). Losses at the gene ends were 0 bases for V and 4 bases for J; bases not matched to a gene: 10. This CDR3 is built from 17 residues. CDR3 DNA: TGTGCCAGCAGCTTGGGTCTTAGGGGGCGCGGGAATCAGCCCCAGCATTTT. Its protein product is CASSLGLRGRGNQPQHF.

The chain links TRBV5-6 to TRBJ2-1; 7 bases are a match to TRBD2. The CDR3 is 15 residues long. J was trimmed by 10 bases and V by 1 base; bases with no gene match: 11. The germline gives CDR1 SGHDT, CDR2 YYEEEE. The CDR3 reads CASSLPGGPLWEQFF. For the CDR3, the DNA is TGTGCCAGCAGCTTGCCGGGAGGCCCTTTATGGGAGCAGTTCTTC.

This chain links TRBV27 with TRBJ1-2, with 9 bases aligning to TRBD1. CDR1 is MNHEY, CDR2 SMNVEV, per germline (reference sequence). Losses at the gene ends were 1 base for V and 8 bases for J; bases not matched to a gene: 5. This CDR3 is built from 14 residues. CDR3 sequence (DNA): TGTGCCAGCAGTTTATTTACAGGGGGCACGGGCTACACCTTC. It encodes CASSLFTGGTGYTF.

The rearrangement links TRBV19 to TRBJ2-7; 10 bases line up with TRBD2. J was trimmed by 4 bases and V by 3 bases; bases with no gene match: 3. This CDR3 has 14 amino acids. CDR1 and CDR2 (germline): LNHDA, SQIVND (reference sequence). Written as DNA, the CDR3 is TGTGCCAGTAGTATGGCTAGCGGGAGTTACGAGCAGTACTTC. The encoded protein is CASSMASGSYEQYF. The full variable domain, its missing parts supplied by reference TRBV19 and TRBJ2-7, is DGGITQSPKYLFRKEGQNVTLSCEQNLNHDAMYWYRQDPGQGLRLIYYSQIVNDFQKGDIAEGYSVSREKKESFPLTVTSAQKNPTAFYLCASSMASGSYEQYFGPGTRLTVT.

This clonotype came up a few times. This rearrangement joins TRBV5-1 to TRBJ2-2; 13 bases fit TRBD2. V dropped 5 bases and J dropped 5; count of bases not matched to a gene: 15. Germline loops: CDR1 SGHRS, CDR2 YFSETQ. This CDR3 has 19 residues. CDR3 bases: TGCGCCAGCAGGGAGTATCAACTAGCGGGAGGGCCTATGACCGGGGAGCTGTTTTTT. Its protein is CASREYQLAGGPMTGELFF.

This clonotype has just a few counts. The chain recombines TRBV7-9 with TRBJ2-6; D is possibly TRBD1 or TRBD2 (6 bases each). Germline V gene sequence: CDR1 SEHNR, CDR2 FQNEAQ (reference sequence). There are 17 residues in the CDR3. V lost 1 base, J lost 0 bases, and 10 bases lay in between. CDR3 sequence reads: CASSLGRDNSGANVLTF. In DNA, the CDR3 is TGTGCCAGCAGCTTAGGGAGGGACAACTCTGGGGCCAACGTCCTGACTTTC.

This clonotype has just a few counts. The chain links TRBV25-1 to TRBJ2-1; 10 nucleotides line up with TRBD1. CDR3 length: 13 residues. CDR1 is MGHDK and CDR2 is SYGVNS in the germline V gene. J gave up 7 bases and V 8 bases, and 5 bases lay outside the gene matches. In nucleotides, the CDR3 is TGTGCCAGCCGGGGACAGGGGAAGAATGAGCAGTTCTTC. Translation: CASRGQGKNEQFF.

This clonotype was seen a handful of times. The CDR3 DNA reads TGCGCCAGCAGCTGGGGTAGCGGGTACGAGCAGTACTTC. Translating gives CASSWGSGYEQYF. V and J are TRBV5-1 and TRBJ2-7, with 7 bases lining up with TRBD2. V trimming: 3 bases; J trimming: 4 bases; junction bases outside the gene matches: 4. The CDR3 is 13 amino acids. CDR1 and CDR2 from the germline V gene are SGHRS and YFSETQ.

This clonotype was counted only a few times. The chain employs TRBV5-1 and TRBJ2-2, with TRBD1 identical over 7 bases. The CDR3 has 15 residues. Germline loops: CDR1 SGHRS, CDR2 YFSETQ. The V gene end was trimmed by 4 bases and the J gene end by 4 bases; junction bases not matched to a gene: 7. DNA for the CDR3: TGCGCCAGCAGCGCCAGACAGGGTAGCACCGGGGAGCTGTTTTTT. Translating gives CASSARQGSTGELFF.

V usage is TRBV29-1 and J usage is TRBJ1-2; D is uncertain. CDR3 size: 12 residues. Trimming shortened V by 4 bases and J by 6 bases, and 12 bases separated the two germline ends. Germline V gives CDR1 SQVTM, CDR2 ANQGSEA. CDR3 residues: CSVVVSPHGYTF. In DNA, the CDR3 is TGCAGCGTTGTCGTGTCGCCCCATGGCTACACCTTC. The whole variable domain, remainder taken from reference TRBV29-1 and TRBJ1-2, is SAVISQKPSRDICQRGTSLTIQCQVDSQVTMMFWYRQQPGQSLTLIATANQGSEATYESGFVIDKFPISRPNLTFSTLTVSNMSPEDSSIYLCSVVVSPHGYTFGSGTRLTVV.

This clonotype was observed a few times. V is TRBV6-1 and J is TRBJ2-6; 9 bases agree with TRBD1. The CDR3 has 18 amino acids. CDR1 and CDR2 from the germline V gene are MNHNS and SASEGT. V trimming: 5 bases; J trimming: 1 base; junction bases outside the gene matches: 9. In DNA form, the CDR3 reads TGTGCCAGCAGTCTTACAGGGGGCATTGGGTCTGGGGCCAACGTCCTGACTTTC. Protein sequence: CASSLTGGIGSGANVLTF.

In its sample, this clonotype was seen a few times. The chain carries TRBV5-1 and TRBJ2-3; 8 bases are a match to TRBD1. The CDR3 extends over 15 amino acids. Germline V gene sequence: CDR1 SGHRS, CDR2 YFSETQ. V dropped 2 bases and J dropped 4; count of bases not matched to a gene: 6. CDR3 in amino acids: CASSFRTGRSDTQYF. The CDR3 nucleotides read TGCGCCAGCAGCTTTCGGACAGGGAGGTCAGATACGCAGTATTTT.

A few counts support this clonotype. The CDR3 spells CASVPEGFRNSTDTQYF. For the CDR3, the DNA is TGTGCCAGCGTACCCGAGGGCTTCCGAAATAGCACAGATACGCAGTATTTT. The gene calls are TRBV3-1 and TRBJ2-3; D possibly corresponds to TRBD2 (5 bases). Between the trimmed V and J ends, which lost 8 bases and 0 bases, there was a span of 21 bases. From germline, CDR1 is LGHDT and CDR2 YNNKEL (reference sequence). The CDR3 is made up of 17 amino acids.

This chain connects TRBV20-1 to TRBJ2-1; the match to TRBD2 covers 10 bases. V lost 3 bases, J lost 2 bases, and 10 bases stayed unmatched. Germline CDR1 and CDR2: DFQATT and SNEGSKA (reference sequence). The CDR3 extends over 17 amino acids. DNA of the CDR3: TGCAGTGCTAGGGGGACTAGCGAGAGAAGCGCCTACAATGAGCAGTTCTTC. Translating gives CSARGTSERSAYNEQFF.